These 30 T cell receptor beta chains share one sample of origin, sequenced in a study of T cells in Graves' hyperthyroidism and ophthalmopathy. The TCR beta CDR3 regions underwent amplification using RNA transcripts as the source. During a first-round RT-PCR of the TCR CDR3, the HTBI primer set was used. TCRdb ran MiXCR on the multiplex PCR reads and lists one entry per CDR3 protein. Of hundreds of thousands of distinct CDR3 sequences listed, less than 25% are singletons. The sequencing sample was made of blood. The receptors were gathered from a woman aged 65 to 85 with Graves' ophthalmopathy.

This rearrangement joins TRBV6-5 to TRBJ1-5; D is undetermined. CDR3 length: 11 amino acids. Trimming pared 6 bases from V and 2 bases from J, leaving 2 bases between. Looked up from germline, CDR1 is MNHEY and CDR2 is SVGAGI. This chain's CDR3 is CASRGNQPQHF. CDR3 nucleotides: TGTGCCAGCAGGGGCAATCAGCCCCAGCATTTT.

Comments on this clonotype: This may stem from a read error, because a much larger clone lies one nucleotide away. The chain combines TRBV7-2 with TRBJ2-3; the D is unclear. V shed 4 bases and J shed 7 bases, with 9 bases lying between them. The CDR3 extends over 12 amino acids. Germline V gives CDR1 SGHTA, CDR2 FQGNSA. The CDR3: CASSYNSNTQYF. The DNA of the CDR3 is TGTGCCAGCAGCTACAATTCGAATACGCAGTATTTT.

This clonotype was observed many times. The chain recombines TRBV20-1 with TRBJ2-7, with 8 positions matching TRBD1. The CDR3 has 12 residues. V shed 4 bases, J shed 2 bases, and the junction held 1 base outside the gene matches. CDR1 and CDR2 from the germline V gene are DFQATT and SNEGSKA (reference sequence). The CDR3 spells CSAKQGAYEQYF. The CDR3 DNA reads TGCAGTGCTAAACAGGGGGCCTACGAGCAGTACTTC.

In this sample, this clonotype turned up many times. CDR3 sequence (DNA): TGTGCCAGCAGCTCCGTGACAGGGAACTATGGCTACACCTTC. This translates into CASSSVTGNYGYTF. V is TRBV7-2 and J is TRBJ1-2; 7 nucleotides line up with TRBD1. The germline gives CDR1 SGHTA, CDR2 FQGNSA. This CDR3 has 14 amino acids. V gave up 4 bases and J gave up 2 bases; unmatched junction bases: 4.

This clonotype appeared a few times. The V gene is TRBV5-4, the J gene TRBJ2-3; 9 bases align to TRBD2. The germline gives CDR1 SGHNT, CDR2 YYREEE (reference sequence). The CDR3 length is 16 residues. V lost 3 bases and J lost 0; bases outside the gene matches: 5. The CDR3 protein is CASSYRLAASTDTQYF. CDR3 nucleotide sequence: TGTGCCAGCAGCTACAGACTAGCGGCGAGCACAGATACGCAGTATTTT. The entire variable domain, with the rest obtained from reference TRBV5-4 and TRBJ2-3, is as follows: ETGVTQSPTHLIKTRGQQVTLRCSSQSGHNTVSWYQQALGQGPQFIFQYYREEENGRGNFPPRFSGLQFPNYSSELNVNALELDDSALYLCASSYRLAASTDTQYFGPGTRLTVL.

The chain is built from TRBV27 and TRBJ2-7; D ambiguous. The CDR3 is made up of 14 amino acids. V was shortened by 8 bases and J by 1 base, with 15 bases between the two germline ends. Germline V gene data show CDR1 as MNHEY and CDR2 as SMNVEV (reference sequence). The CDR3 sequence is CASSGRTDSYEQYF. The CDR3 nucleotides read TGTGCCAGCTCTGGCCGGACCGATTCCTACGAGCAGTACTTC.

The chain joins TRBV6-1 to TRBJ2-4; TRBD1 matches 11 bases. Germline CDR1 and CDR2: MNHNS and SASEGT. V gave up 8 bases and J gave up 7 bases; unmatched junction bases: 7. CDR3 length: 14 amino acids. CDR3 loop: CASGTGTGGNIQYF. In nucleotides, the CDR3 is TGTGCCAGCGGTACCGGGACAGGGGGGAACATTCAGTACTTC.

This clonotype was seen at least ten times. The chain has TRBV7-2 and TRBJ2-7, with 13 bases lining up with TRBD2. V trimming: 5 bases; J trimming: 2 bases; junction bases outside the gene matches: 9. The CDR3 consists of 17 residues. Germline V CDR1 and CDR2: SGHTA, FQGNSA. This CDR3 is CASSLILAGGPTYEQYF. The CDR3 DNA is TGTGCCAGCAGCCTCATACTAGCGGGAGGGCCAACCTACGAGCAGTACTTC.

There are a few counts of this clonotype. V gene TRBV12-3 or TRBV12-4 combines with J gene TRBJ2-7; 7 bases are a match to TRBD2. V dropped 5 bases and J dropped 4; count of bases not matched to a gene: 11. This CDR3 has 15 residues. CDR3 nucleotides: TGTGCCAGCAGTCCCCGACTAGCTCCCCGTTACGAGCAGTACTTC. Protein sequence: CASSPRLAPRYEQYF.

V is TRBV10-2 and J is TRBJ2-2; D may match TRBD1 or TRBD2 (6 bases each). Germline values: CDR1 WSHSY, CDR2 SAAADI. The V and J ends lost 2 bases and 6 bases respectively, with 13 bases between them. The CDR3 loop spans 15 amino acids. Here the CDR3 DNA reads TGCGCCAGCAGTGAGAATGGGGGGCTTTCCGGGGAGCTGTTTTTT. As protein: CASSENGGLSGELFF.

This clonotype was seen at least ten times. The rearrangement joins TRBV7-2 to TRBJ2-5; 8 nucleotides match TRBD1. The germline V gene has CDR1 SGHTA and CDR2 FQGNSA. V lost 5 bases, J lost 4 bases, and 15 bases stayed unmatched. This CDR3 contains 17 residues. The CDR3 bases are TGTGCCAGCAGCATCAAGTGGACAGGGCAAGGAGGAGAGACCCAGTACTTC. Translating it yields CASSIKWTGQGGETQYF.

This clonotype was seen only a few times. In DNA, the CDR3 is TGTGCCAGCAGTTACGTCGGAGAGCAGTTCTTC. Its translation is CASSYVGEQFF. The V and J genes are TRBV6-5 and TRBJ2-1, with D unresolved. Trimming took 2 bases from V and 10 from J, leaving 6 bases between them. Looked up from germline, CDR1 is MNHEY and CDR2 is SVGAGI. The length of the CDR3 is 11 residues.

J is TRBJ2-2 and V is TRBV28, with TRBD1 as a possible D gene (6 bases). Per germline, CDR1 MDHEN and CDR2 SYDVKM. The CDR3 loop spans 15 amino acids. Trimming removed 5 bases at V and 5 bases at J, with 15 bases between. The CDR3 coding sequence is TGTGCCAGCAGTGGTTGGGACATAGGAACCGGGGAGCTGTTTTTT. It specifies CASSGWDIGTGELFF.

This clonotype occurred many times. The chain has TRBV6-2 or TRBV6-3 and TRBJ2-7, with 7 positions matching TRBD2. The CDR3 covers 15 residues. Germline V gives CDR1 MNHEY, CDR2 SVGEGT. Losses at the gene ends were 7 bases for V and 2 bases for J; bases not matched to a gene: 11. CDR3 in amino acids: CASTREERRAYEQYF. The CDR3 DNA follows: TGTGCCAGCACCCGGGAGGAGCGTAGGGCCTACGAGCAGTACTTC.

This clonotype was observed a handful of times. The J gene is TRBJ2-1, the V gene TRBV20-1, with 7 bases fitting TRBD2. Germline V CDR1 and CDR2: DFQATT, SNEGSKA (reference sequence). The CDR3 sequence is 17 residues long. V was pared by 2 bases and J by 0 bases, with 10 bases of the junction left unmatched. CDR3 bases: TGCAGTGCTAGATTCCCTGACCAGCGGGGCTCCTACAATGAGCAGTTCTTC. Its protein is CSARFPDQRGSYNEQFF.

This clonotype was observed at least ten times. The J gene is TRBJ2-5, the V gene TRBV7-2; 13 bases match TRBD2. Germline loops: CDR1 SGHTA, CDR2 FQGNSA. This CDR3 has 16 residues. Trimming cost V 5 bases and J 1 base; bases outside gene matches: 4. The CDR3 coding sequence is TGTGCCAGCAGCCCAACTAGCGGGAGGGCCCAAGAGACCCAGTACTTC. The encoded protein is CASSPTSGRAQETQYF.

Comments on this clonotype: A much larger clone lies a single base off, so this may be a read error. The CDR3 protein is CASSPSRTAPLETQYF. For the CDR3, the DNA is TGTGCCAGCAGCCCATCAAGGACAGCCCCCCTAGAGACCCAGTACTTC. The chain combines TRBV7-8 with TRBJ2-5; tentatively, D is TRBD1 (6 bases). The CDR3 has 16 residues. Germline CDR1 is SGHVS and CDR2 is FQNEAQ. V lost 5 bases to trimming and J lost 4 bases, with 20 bases between them.

This clonotype was detected only once. V is TRBV10-3 and J is TRBJ1-1; D ambiguous. Germline loops: CDR1 ENHRY, CDR2 SYGVKD. The CDR3 totals 15 residues. V lost 0 bases to trimming and J lost 1 base, with 9 bases between them. DNA for the CDR3: TGTGCCATCAGTGAGTCCAGATCGCAGAACACTGAAGCTTTCTTT. Amino acid sequence: CAISESRSQNTEAFF.

This clonotype turned up a few times. V usage is TRBV29-1 and J usage is TRBJ1-2; D unresolved. The CDR3 consists of 11 residues. Per germline, CDR1 SQVTM and CDR2 ANQGSEA. Trimming shortened V by 5 bases and J by 4 bases, and 8 bases separated the two germline ends. CDR3 in amino acids: CSVLGFYGYTF. The CDR3 nucleotides read TGCAGCGTTCTCGGGTTCTATGGCTACACCTTC.

The chain is built from TRBV6-1 and TRBJ2-2; D uncertain. The V end was cut by 4 bases, the J end by 6 bases, with 9 bases between. CDR1 is MNHNS and CDR2 is SASEGT in the germline V gene. The CDR3 runs 13 residues. The CDR3 DNA is TGTGCCAGCAGTGTCCTTGGGTCCGGGGAGCTGTTTTTT. It translates to CASSVLGSGELFF.

This clonotype was seen repeatedly, ten times or more. This chain links TRBV28 with TRBJ2-7, with 7 bases matching TRBD1. With 2 bases clipped from V and 5 bases from J, the junction kept 9 bases outside the gene matches. The CDR3 covers 15 residues. In germline, CDR1 is MDHEN, CDR2 SYDVKM. In DNA, the CDR3 is TGTGCCAGCAGTTTAATAGGGGGCAGTCGCCACGAGCAGTACTTC. Translation: CASSLIGGSRHEQYF. The full variable domain, in which reference TRBV28 and TRBJ2-7 provide the parts outside the CDR3, is DVKVTQSSRYLVKRTGEKVFLECVQDMDHENMFWYRQDPGLGLRLIYFSYDVKMKEKGDIPEGYSVSREKKERFSLILESASTNQTSMYLCASSLIGGSRHEQYFGPGTRLTVT.

The J gene is TRBJ2-5, the V gene TRBV9; 7 bases are shared with TRBD2. J gave up 4 bases and V 2 bases, and 8 bases lay outside the gene matches. Germline V gene lookup returns CDR1 SGDLS and CDR2 YYNGEE. The CDR3 length is 15 residues. This CDR3 reads CASSVWGGSGETQYF. The CDR3 DNA sequence: TGTGCCAGCAGCGTGTGGGGGGGATCGGGAGAGACCCAGTACTTC.

This clonotype was counted ten times or more. This chain connects TRBV6-2 or TRBV6-3 to TRBJ2-7; D gene ambiguous. This CDR3 is built from 17 residues. V lost 0 bases to trimming and J lost 0 bases, with 15 bases between them. Germline V gene data show CDR1 as MNHEY and CDR2 as SVGEGT. The CDR3 DNA reads as TGTGCCAGCAGTTACTCGATTTCCCAGGTGAGCTCCTACGAGCAGTACTTC. This gives the protein CASSYSISQVSSYEQYF.

This clonotype came up a few times. A much bigger clone sits one base away, suggesting this may be a read error. J is TRBJ1-6 and V is TRBV28; the D is unclear. The V and J ends lost 3 bases and 6 bases respectively, with 18 bases between them. The CDR3 runs 17 residues. Per the germline V gene, CDR1 is MDHEN and CDR2 is SYDVKM. The CDR3 DNA sequence: TGTGCCAGCAGTTTCCCCTCCGCGCAGCGAGCTAATTCACCCCTCCACTTT. Translating gives CASSFPSAQRANSPLHF.

This clonotype was detected only a few times. The chain combines TRBV24-1 with TRBJ2-3, with D possibly being TRBD2 (5 bases). V lost 3 bases and J 9 bases, leaving 12 bases between the germline ends. The CDR3 sequence is 13 residues long. Germline V gives CDR1 KGHDR, CDR2 SFDVKD. The DNA for the CDR3 is TGTGCCACCAGTGATGGGAGCGCCGGAACGCAGTATTTT. Its protein product is CATSDGSAGTQYF.

V gene TRBV12-3 or TRBV12-4 combines with J gene TRBJ1-2; D gene uncertain. The CDR3 has 13 amino acids. The V end lost 6 bases, the J end lost 2 bases, and 10 bases lay between the germline ends. The DNA for the CDR3 is TGTGCCAGCAGACGGGCCGAGAACTATGGCTACACCTTC. This sequence encodes CASRRAENYGYTF.

The chain is built from TRBV12-3 or TRBV12-4 and TRBJ2-5; 7 nucleotides align to TRBD2. With V trimmed by 3 bases and J by 2 bases, 6 bases remained unmatched. The CDR3 has 15 amino acids. The CDR3 region is CASSLGGGTQETQYF. CDR3 nucleotide sequence: TGTGCCAGCAGTTTGGGCGGGGGAACTCAAGAGACCCAGTACTTC.

This clonotype was recorded many times. This sequence joins TRBV7-2 and TRBJ2-1; D is uncertain. V was trimmed by 0 bases and J by 4 bases, leaving 10 bases between them. Germline V gene lookup returns CDR1 SGHTA and CDR2 FQGNSA. The CDR3 runs to 15 residues. The CDR3 DNA sequence: TGTGCCAGCAGCTTAGCGGCCGGGTCGTACAATGAGCAGTTCTTC. Amino acids: CASSLAAGSYNEQFF.

This chain links TRBV5-4 with TRBJ2-1; the D is unclear. Germline V CDR1 and CDR2: SGHNT, YYREEE (reference sequence). The CDR3 totals 12 residues. Trimming left V 3 bases short and J 3 bases short, with 4 bases between. CDR3 sequence: CASSYDYNEQFF. CDR3 DNA sequence: TGTGCCAGCAGCTACGACTACAATGAGCAGTTCTTC.

This clonotype occurred a few times. Here the CDR3 reads CASSLGGSGVQYF. For the CDR3, the DNA is TGTGCCAGCAGCTTAGGGGGGTCGGGAGTGCAGTATTTT. The chain links TRBV7-3 to TRBJ2-3; D perhaps matches TRBD2 (6 bases). The CDR3 extends over 13 amino acids. Germline V CDR1 and CDR2: SGHTA, FQGTGA. V gave up 2 bases and J gave up 11 bases, with 14 bases separating them.